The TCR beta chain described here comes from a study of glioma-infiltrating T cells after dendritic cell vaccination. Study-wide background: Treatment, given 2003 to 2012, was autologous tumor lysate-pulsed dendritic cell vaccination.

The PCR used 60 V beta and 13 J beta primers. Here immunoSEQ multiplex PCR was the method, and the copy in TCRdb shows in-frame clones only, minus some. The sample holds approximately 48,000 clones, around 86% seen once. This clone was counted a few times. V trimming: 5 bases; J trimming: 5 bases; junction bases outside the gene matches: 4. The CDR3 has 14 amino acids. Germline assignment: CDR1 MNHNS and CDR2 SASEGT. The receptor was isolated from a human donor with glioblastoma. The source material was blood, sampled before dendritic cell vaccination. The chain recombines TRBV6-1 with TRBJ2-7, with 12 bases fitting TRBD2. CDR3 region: CASSWTSGAHEQYF. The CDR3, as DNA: TGTGCCAGCAGTTGGACTAGCGGGGCCCACGAGCAGTACTTC.